This paragraph reports one T cell receptor (beta chain). Its specificity is not known. This sample was taken from a study of PD-1 blockade in mismatch repair-deficient tumors. For the study at large: Enrolled about 2013-2017, patients had progressing, pretreated mismatch repair-deficient cancers of 12 types. Study-level findings and limits: Rapid post-treatment expansion, then contraction, generally preceding radiologic response, marked tumor-resident clones.

Produced via immunoSEQ multiplex PCR; TCRdb's table is partial and in-frame only. The sample has around 100,000 clones, over 65% seen once. PCR or immunohistochemistry showed mismatch repair deficiency in every enrolled patient. TCRs were sequenced from three patients responding to pembrolizumab. The V gene lost 4 bases and the J gene lost 2 bases, with 11 bases spanning the gap. Per the germline V gene, CDR1 is SGHTA and CDR2 is FQGTGA. The length of the CDR3 is 14 residues. The rearrangement joins TRBV7-3 to TRBJ2-5; D might be TRBD2 (5 bases). The origin of this receptor is an adult with mismatch repair-deficient cancer. Sequences were derived from peripheral blood, sampled approximately 14 months after starting pembrolizumab. The CDR3 region is CASSSGNYQETQYF. The CDR3 coding sequence is TGTGCCAGCAGCTCCGGGAACTATCAAGAGACCCAGTACTTC.